Below are 21 T cell receptor beta chains sequenced from a single sample in a study of blood T cell repertoires in COVID-19. Sequenced by immunoSEQ multiplex PCR; TCRdb stores in-frame clones only, minus some. Here the sample spans 150,000 or so clones, 87% being singletons. The sequencing sample was made of peripheral blood. These receptors were collected from a man aged 80 or over with acute or convalescent COVID-19.

This chain links TRBV5-1 with TRBJ2-2; possible D gene TRBD2, 6 bases. The V end lost 9 bases, the J end lost 1 base, and 16 bases lay between the germline ends. CDR1 and CDR2 (germline): SGHRS, YFSETQ. This CDR3 has 15 amino acids. CDR3 DNA: TGCGCCACCGGTCTGGGAGCGGGGAACACCGGGGAGCTGTTTTTT. It encodes CATGLGAGNTGELFF.

This clone appeared a single time. The chain is built from TRBV19 and TRBJ2-3; 13 bases line up with TRBD2. V was pared by 6 bases and J by 2 bases, with 2 bases of the junction left unmatched. The CDR3 has 15 residues. Germline V gives CDR1 LNHDA, CDR2 SQIVND (reference sequence). CDR3 sequence reads: CASSGLAGVTDTQYF. The CDR3 DNA is TGTGCCAGTAGCGGACTAGCGGGAGTCACAGATACGCAGTATTTT. Full variable domain (remainder filled in from reference TRBV19 and TRBJ2-3): DGGITQSPKYLFRKEGQNVTLSCEQNLNHDAMYWYRQDPGQGLRLIYYSQIVNDFQKGDIAEGYSVSREKKESFPLTVTSAQKNPTAFYLCASSGLAGVTDTQYFGPGTRLTVL.

The chain is built from TRBV25-1 and TRBJ1-1, with no clear D. CDR1 is MGHDK and CDR2 is SYGVNS in the germline V gene. The V and J ends lost 7 bases and 1 base respectively, with 10 bases between them. The CDR3 has 13 amino acids. For the CDR3, the DNA is TGTGCCAGCATGCAACGAGGGAACACTGAAGCTTTCTTT. Translation: CASMQRGNTEAFF.

The chain links TRBV2 to TRBJ2-1; TRBD2 aligns across 9 bases. The CDR3 runs 16 residues. Trimming cost V 7 bases and J 0 bases; bases outside gene matches: 7. CDR1 SNHLY and CDR2 FYNNEI come from the germline V gene. CDR3 coding DNA: TGTGCCAGCATCCGAGATAGCGGGAGCTCCTACAATGAGCAGTTCTTC. This encodes CASIRDSGSSYNEQFF.

The V call is TRBV24-1, the J call TRBJ1-3, with 10 bases that match TRBD1. Looked up from germline, CDR1 is KGHDR and CDR2 is SFDVKD. The ends lost 3 bases at V and 2 bases at J; junction bases unmatched: 0. The CDR3 is made up of 15 amino acids. The CDR3 here is CATSDGTGAGNTIYF. The CDR3 nucleotides read TGTGCCACCAGTGATGGGACAGGGGCTGGAAACACCATATATTTT.

The chain is built from TRBV6-2 or TRBV6-3 and TRBJ1-2; the D gene is possibly TRBD1 (6 bases). The germline V gene has CDR1 MNHEY and CDR2 SVGEGT. V lost 6 bases, J lost 4 bases, and 15 bases lay in between. The CDR3 contains 14 residues. Here the CDR3 DNA reads TGTGCCAGCAGACCTACTGGGGGCATCTATGGCTACACCTTC. It translates to CASRPTGGIYGYTF.

V gene TRBV29-1 combines with J gene TRBJ1-1; TRBD1 aligns across 10 bases. In germline, CDR1 is SQVTM, CDR2 ANQGSEA. The J segment lost 4 bases and the V segment lost 4 bases, leaving 3 bases of the junction unmatched. The length of the CDR3 is 13 residues. The CDR3: CSVGQGARTEAFF. CDR3 coding DNA: TGCAGCGTTGGACAGGGGGCGCGCACTGAAGCTTTCTTT.

The genes are TRBV5-4 and TRBJ2-3; the D is unclear. The CDR3 consists of 14 residues. The V gene lost 1 base and the J gene lost 1 base, with 7 bases spanning the gap. Per the germline V gene, CDR1 is SGHNT and CDR2 is YYREEE (reference sequence). As DNA, the CDR3 is TGTGCCAGCAGCTTGCCGCAGGGCACAGATACGCAGTATTTT. It codes for CASSLPQGTDTQYF.

The chain has TRBV2 and TRBJ2-2, with D unresolved. Germline V CDR1 and CDR2: SNHLY, FYNNEI. With 5 bases removed from V and 8 bases from J, the gap between germline ends came to 12 bases. The CDR3 loop spans 13 amino acids. For the CDR3, the DNA is TGTGCCAGCAGTCTAGTCTCCGTAGGGGAGCTGTTTTTT. Encoded protein: CASSLVSVGELFF.

This chain links TRBV5-6 with TRBJ2-1; the match to TRBD1 covers 8 bases. Germline V gene lookup returns CDR1 SGHDT and CDR2 YYEEEE. Unmatched junction bases numbered 11, after V lost 3 bases and J lost 0 bases. CDR3 length equals 18 residues. This chain's CDR3 is CASSSAGQGLISYNEQFF. CDR3 nucleotides: TGTGCCAGCAGCTCCGCTGGACAGGGCCTGATCTCCTACAATGAGCAGTTCTTC.

This clone came up once. The chain links TRBV30 to TRBJ1-6; 7 bases line up with TRBD1. This CDR3 is built from 13 residues. From germline, CDR1 is GTSNPN and CDR2 SVGIG (reference sequence). V dropped 3 bases and J dropped 7; count of bases not matched to a gene: 3. The CDR3 loop is CAWRDRNNSPLHF. The CDR3 coding sequence is TGTGCCTGGAGGGACAGGAACAATTCACCCCTCCACTTT.

This clone appeared a few times. This sequence joins TRBV29-1 and TRBJ1-1; D not resolved. There are 12 residues in the CDR3. Germline CDR1 SQVTM, CDR2 ANQGSEA. Trimming took 5 bases from V and 1 from J, leaving 8 bases between them. The CDR3 sequence: CSVYSWNTEAFF. CDR3 nucleotide sequence: TGCAGCGTTTACAGTTGGAACACTGAAGCTTTCTTT.

The rearrangement links TRBV7-8 to TRBJ2-7; D might be TRBD2 (5 bases). This CDR3 is 14 amino acids long. Trimming pared 7 bases from V and 0 bases from J, leaving 13 bases between. Germline CDR1 is SGHVS and CDR2 is FQNEAQ. CDR3 DNA sequence: TGTGCCAGCAACCCCCCGGGGTCCTCCTACGAGCAGTACTTC. Protein sequence: CASNPPGSSYEQYF.

A note on this clone: This CDR3 is also generated by other DNA sequences in the sample. The chain recombines TRBV2 with TRBJ1-5, with TRBD1 identical over 10 bases. With 4 bases clipped from V and 6 bases from J, the junction kept 3 bases outside the gene matches. The V gene's germline CDR1 is SNHLY and CDR2 FYNNEI. CDR3 length equals 14 residues. CDR3 sequence (DNA): TGTGCCAGCAGTGGACAGGGGGCGGGTCAGCCCCAGCATTTT. The encoded protein is CASSGQGAGQPQHF.

The V call is TRBV2, the J call TRBJ1-1; D not resolved. V was cut by 6 bases and J by 2 bases, with 10 bases left in between. CDR3 length equals 13 residues. From germline, CDR1 is SNHLY and CDR2 FYNNEI. CDR3 sequence: CASRAVHNTEAFF. CDR3 sequence (DNA): TGTGCCAGCAGGGCAGTACATAACACTGAAGCTTTCTTT.

Comment on this clone: A read error may account for a junction end that differs from germline. The V gene is TRBV6-1, the J gene TRBJ1-4; a possible D gene is TRBD1 (5 bases). This CDR3 is 14 amino acids long. CDR1 is MNHNS, CDR2 SASEGT, per germline. For the CDR3, the DNA is TGTGCCAGCAGCGAAGACAGCACTAATGAAAAACTGTTTTTT. Translated, it gives CASSEDSTNEKLFF.

V and J are TRBV9 and TRBJ1-3; TRBD1 matches at 7 bases. The CDR3 sequence is 13 residues long. CDR1 and CDR2 (germline): SGDLS, YYNGEE. After removal of 6 bases from V and 6 bases from J, the junction contained 6 bases not matched to a gene. Written as DNA, the CDR3 is TGTGCCAGCAAAAGGACAGGTTCAAACACCATATATTTT. Amino acid sequence: CASKRTGSNTIYF.

V usage is TRBV6-5 and J usage is TRBJ1-3, with a possible D match to TRBD1 (6 bases). The V end lost 5 bases, the J end lost 2 bases, and 13 bases lay between the germline ends. Germline lookup yields CDR1 MNHEY and CDR2 SVGAGI. The CDR3 has 15 residues. The CDR3 sequence is CASSPLRTAGNTIYF. DNA of the CDR3: TGTGCCAGCAGTCCCCTTCGGACAGCTGGAAACACCATATATTTT.

The J gene is TRBJ1-5, the V gene TRBV5-1, with D perhaps TRBD1 (5 bases). The CDR3 has 15 amino acids. V was trimmed by 2 bases and J by 1 base, leaving 10 bases between them. The germline V gene has CDR1 SGHRS and CDR2 YFSETQ. The CDR3 is CASSFYAGSNQPQHF. CDR3 DNA: TGCGCCAGCAGCTTCTACGCAGGGAGCAATCAGCCCCAGCATTTT. Based on the CDR3 plus reference TRBV5-1 and TRBJ1-5, the full variable domain is KAGVTQTPRYLIKTRGQQVTLSCSPISGHRSVSWYQQTPGQGLQFLFEYFSETQRNKGNFPGRFSGRQFSNSRSEMNVSTLELGDSALYLCASSFYAGSNQPQHFGDGTRLSIL.

This chain uses TRBV14 with TRBJ1-1; D gene unclear. The CDR3 sequence is 17 residues long. In germline, CDR1 is SGHDN, CDR2 FVKESK. V was cut by 0 bases and J by 1 base, with 15 bases left in between. The CDR3 protein is CASSQDLGGFGNTEAFF. CDR3 nucleotide sequence: TGTGCCAGCAGCCAAGATTTGGGAGGGTTCGGGAACACTGAAGCTTTCTTT.

The rearrangement joins TRBV20-1 to TRBJ2-3; D remains unclear. CDR1 is DFQATT and CDR2 is SNEGSKA in the germline V gene (reference sequence). V was cut by 3 bases and J by 2 bases, with 6 bases left in between. The CDR3 sequence is 12 residues long. Here the CDR3 reads CSASDSTDTQYF. In DNA, the CDR3 is TGCAGTGCTAGTGACTCCACAGATACGCAGTATTTT.